These 26 T cell receptor beta chains were all obtained from the same sample, sequenced in a study of human T cells and chemical hapten exposure. Time point: patch test 3, about 24 weeks after DPC sensitization. The treatment here: therapeutic diphenylcyclopropenone sensitization with weekly scalp DPC. TCRdb reprocessed the RACE reads with MiXCR, giving one entry per CDR3 protein. Of about 82,000 distinct CDR3 sequences in the sample, about an eighth were seen once. The source material was whole blood, sampled in connection with sensitization to the hapten diphenylcyclopropenone (DPC). All receptors come from a woman in her forties or fifties with alopecia areata. Some clones in this sample may be carry-over from other donors' samples.

This clonotype came up a few times. The rearrangement links TRBV5-1 to TRBJ2-2, with D possibly TRBD2 on 6 matching bases. Germline V gene data show CDR1 as SGHRS and CDR2 as YFSETQ. The V end lost 7 bases, the J end lost 2 bases, and 9 bases lay between the germline ends. There are 13 residues in the CDR3. As DNA, the CDR3 is TGCGCCAGCGGGACTTCTAACACCGGGGAGCTGTTTTTT. It codes for CASGTSNTGELFF.

This clonotype was detected only a few times. The V gene is TRBV5-6, the J gene TRBJ2-7; TRBD1 matches at 7 bases. J was trimmed by 0 bases and V by 3 bases; bases with no gene match: 6. CDR3 length: 15 residues. Per the germline V gene, CDR1 is SGHDT and CDR2 is YYEEEE. CDR3 nucleotides: TGTGCCAGCAGCTCGACAGGGTTAAGCTCCTACGAGCAGTACTTC. It is translated as CASSSTGLSSYEQYF.

This clonotype came up many times. The chain combines TRBV7-9 with TRBJ1-6; perhaps TRBD1 as D (6 bases). CDR3 size: 16 residues. Trimming pared 5 bases from V and 7 bases from J, leaving 18 bases between. From germline, CDR1 is SEHNR and CDR2 FQNEAQ (reference sequence). For the CDR3, the DNA is TGTGCCAGCAGCCTCAGTTACGGACAGCCGAATTCACCCCTCCACTTT. Its protein product is CASSLSYGQPNSPLHF.

The chain links TRBV3-1 to TRBJ2-2; TRBD2 matches 14 bases. V gave up 4 bases and J gave up 3 bases; unmatched junction bases: 1. CDR3 length: 16 amino acids. The germline gives CDR1 LGHDT, CDR2 YNNKEL (reference sequence). CDR3 nucleotides: TGTGCCAGCAGCCGACTAGCGGGAGGGGACACCGGGGAGCTGTTTTTT. Translated: CASSRLAGGDTGELFF.

The genes are TRBV18 and TRBJ1-6, with D unresolved. CDR3 length: 15 amino acids. V dropped 1 base and J dropped 10 bases, with 14 bases sitting between them. Germline lookup yields CDR1 KGHSH and CDR2 LQKENI. CDR3 in DNA: TGTGCCAGCTCACCACGCGAGGGAAAAGACTCACCCCTCCACTTT. Translating gives CASSPREGKDSPLHF. Full variable domain (remainder filled in from reference TRBV18 and TRBJ1-6): NAGVMQNPRHLVRRRGQEARLRCSPMKGHSHVYWYRQLPEEGLKFMVYLQKENIIDESGMPKERFSAEFPKEGPSILRIQQVVRGDSAAYFCASSPREGKDSPLHFGNGTRLTVT.

This clonotype was observed at least ten times. The rearrangement links TRBV7-6 to TRBJ2-1, with a possible D match to TRBD2 (6 bases). The germline gives CDR1 SGHVS, CDR2 FNYEAQ. The ends were cut back, 5 bases at V and 0 bases at J, with 20 bases in the middle. CDR3 size: 18 residues. This chain's CDR3 is CASSPRGGSGFSYNEQFF. The CDR3 DNA follows: TGTGCCAGCAGCCCCCGTGGGGGGAGTGGATTCTCCTACAATGAGCAGTTCTTC.

This clonotype was seen ten or more times. J is TRBJ2-1 and V is TRBV2, with 7 bases matching TRBD1. V was pared by 8 bases and J by 0 bases, with 10 bases of the junction left unmatched. Germline CDR1 and CDR2: SNHLY and FYNNEI. This CDR3 has 16 residues. The CDR3 region has the DNA TGTGCCAGCGACAGGGATGGGCCCAGCTCCTACAATGAGCAGTTCTTC. It translates to CASDRDGPSSYNEQFF.

This chain joins TRBV18 and TRBJ1-5; no clear D. From germline, CDR1 is KGHSH and CDR2 LQKENI. V lost 2 bases to trimming and J lost 5 bases, with 7 bases between them. CDR3 size: 13 residues. CDR3 region: CASSPDWYQPQHF. The CDR3, as DNA: TGTGCCAGCTCACCAGACTGGTATCAGCCCCAGCATTTT.

This clonotype has a handful of counts. The chain carries TRBV28 and TRBJ2-5; perhaps TRBD2 as D (6 bases). This CDR3 contains 13 residues. Trimming left V 7 bases short and J 5 bases short, with 14 bases between. CDR1 is MDHEN and CDR2 is SYDVKM in the germline V gene. In DNA form, the CDR3 reads TGTGCCAGCAAAGGAGCGGGTCGGGAGACCCAGTACTTC. Protein: CASKGAGRETQYF.

This clonotype was counted ten times or more. The gene calls are TRBV29-1 and TRBJ1-1; D not resolved. The germline V gene has CDR1 SQVTM and CDR2 ANQGSEA. The CDR3 is 11 amino acids. V was shortened by 3 bases and J by 5 bases, with 7 bases between the two germline ends. CDR3 sequence (DNA): TGCAGCGTTGATGTAGGAACTGAAGCTTTCTTT. It specifies CSVDVGTEAFF.

CDR3 DNA sequence: TGTGCCAGCAGCCAAGGGGCTAGCGGAACCTACGAGCAGTACTTC. Its translation: CASSQGASGTYEQYF. V usage is TRBV3-1 and J usage is TRBJ2-7; 7 bases agree with TRBD2. CDR3 length equals 15 residues. V shed 1 base, J shed 2 bases, and the junction held 5 bases outside the gene matches. Germline V CDR1 and CDR2: LGHDT, YNNKEL (reference sequence).

This sequence joins TRBV28 and TRBJ2-7; 11 nucleotides match TRBD1. V gave up 7 bases and J gave up 4 bases; unmatched junction bases: 9. Germline V CDR1 and CDR2: MDHEN, SYDVKM. This CDR3 has 15 amino acids. The CDR3 nucleotides are TGTGCCAGCAAAGCGGGACAGGGGGTTTCTTACGAGCAGTACTTC. This gives the protein CASKAGQGVSYEQYF.

At least ten counts were recorded for this clonotype. This sequence joins TRBV6-6 and TRBJ1-4; the D gene is possibly TRBD1 (6 bases). The CDR3 is 11 amino acids. From germline, CDR1 is MNHNY and CDR2 SVGAGI (reference sequence). CDR3 bases: TGTGCGACGGGGGGCAATGAAAAACTGTTTTTT. It is translated as CATGGNEKLFF.

The chain carries TRBV7-2 and TRBJ1-1; TRBD1 might be the D (5 bases). Germline V gene lookup returns CDR1 SGHTA and CDR2 FQGNSA. The V and J ends lost 5 bases and 3 bases respectively, with 10 bases between them. The CDR3 is made up of 13 amino acids. CDR3 sequence (DNA): TGTGCCAGCAGCGAGGGGAGAGACACTGAAGCTTTCTTT. Its translation is CASSEGRDTEAFF.

V is TRBV12-3 or TRBV12-4 and J is TRBJ1-2; D is possibly TRBD1 (5 bases). V gave up 5 bases and J gave up 8 bases, with 18 bases separating them. CDR3 length: 14 residues. The CDR3 loop is CASSPGRQRSGYTF. CDR3 DNA: TGTGCCAGCAGTCCGGGCCGACAGAGAAGCGGCTACACCTTC.

The rearrangement joins TRBV27 to TRBJ2-3; tentative D call: TRBD2 (5 bases). CDR1 and CDR2 (germline): MNHEY, SMNVEV (reference sequence). This CDR3 is built from 12 residues. V lost 5 bases to trimming and J lost 6 bases, with 9 bases between them. CDR3: CASSKTGDTQYF. The CDR3 DNA follows: TGTGCCAGCAGTAAGACGGGGGATACGCAGTATTTT.

This clonotype was counted at least ten times. The chain is built from TRBV11-2 and TRBJ2-1; D gene ambiguous. This CDR3 spans 17 amino acids. V shed 1 base and J shed 0 bases, with 13 bases lying between them. The germline V gene encodes CDR1 SGHAT and CDR2 FQNNGV. The CDR3 is CASSLGAVSSSYNEQFF. CDR3 coding DNA: TGTGCCAGCAGCTTAGGTGCAGTCTCTAGCTCCTACAATGAGCAGTTCTTC.

This clonotype occurred many times. The chain is built from TRBV30 and TRBJ2-1, with D maybe TRBD2 (5 bases). The length of the CDR3 is 15 residues. Trimming removed 5 bases at V and 4 bases at J, with 18 bases between. In germline, CDR1 is GTSNPN, CDR2 SVGIG (reference sequence). The CDR3 DNA sequence: TGTGCCTGGGCCCGGGGTGGCTCCCCATACAATGAGCAGTTCTTC. Its translation: CAWARGGSPYNEQFF.

The table lists this clonotype with a count of one. The V call is TRBV29-1, the J call TRBJ2-1, with D unresolved. V was shortened by 2 bases and J by 10 bases, with 12 bases between the two germline ends. The length of the CDR3 is 12 residues. Germline-derived CDR1 and CDR2 are SQVTM and ANQGSEA. The CDR3 DNA is TGCAGCGTTGAACGGGCAGGCAAGGAGCAGTTCTTC. Protein product: CSVERAGKEQFF.

The rearrangement uses TRBV29-1 and TRBJ2-4; D is tentatively TRBD1 or TRBD2 (6 bases each). CDR1 and CDR2 (germline): SQVTM, ANQGSEA. The CDR3 runs 12 residues. The germline V and J ends were trimmed by 7 bases and 12 bases, with 19 bases remaining between them. CDR3: CSASFGGGSQYF. Here the CDR3 DNA reads TGCAGCGCCTCTTTCGGAGGGGGGAGTCAGTACTTC.

Concerning this clonotype itself: An end of the junction does not agree with germline; a read error may underlie this. V usage is TRBV29-1 and J usage is TRBJ2-1; TRBD2 might be the D (6 bases). Looked up from germline, CDR1 is SQVTM and CDR2 is ANQGSEA. CDR3 size: 10 residues. The CDR3 sequence: CSVDWTTPTF. For the CDR3, the DNA is TGCAGCGTTGACTGGACTACCCCAACCTTC.

This clonotype was seen repeatedly, ten times or more. This chain joins TRBV19 and TRBJ1-5; D gene unclear. The V gene lost 4 bases and the J gene lost 5 bases, with 12 bases spanning the gap. This CDR3 has 14 residues. Germline V gene sequence: CDR1 LNHDA, CDR2 SQIVND (reference sequence). CDR3 protein: CASSTTGGHQPQHF. Here the CDR3 DNA reads TGTGCCAGTAGTACGACTGGAGGGCATCAGCCCCAGCATTTT. Full variable domain (outside the CDR3, taken from reference TRBV19 and TRBJ1-5): DGGITQSPKYLFRKEGQNVTLSCEQNLNHDAMYWYRQDPGQGLRLIYYSQIVNDFQKGDIAEGYSVSREKKESFPLTVTSAQKNPTAFYLCASSTTGGHQPQHFGDGTRLSIL.

There are many counts of this clonotype. CDR3 sequence (DNA): TGTGCCAGCAGTCCACTCATAGCGGGAGGGGCAGATACGCAGTATTTT. Its protein is CASSPLIAGGADTQYF. This sequence joins TRBV28 and TRBJ2-3, with 11 bases matching TRBD2. Germline assignment: CDR1 MDHEN and CDR2 SYDVKM. This CDR3 comprises 16 residues. V lost 5 bases and J lost 4; bases outside the gene matches: 8.

This clonotype was recorded many times. This chain connects TRBV4-1 to TRBJ1-1; TRBD1 matches 9 bases. The V segment lost 1 base and the J segment 1 base; nucleotides outside the gene matches: 7. The germline V gene has CDR1 MGHRA and CDR2 YSYEKL. This CDR3 spans 17 amino acids. The CDR3 sequence is CASSQGQTGQGNTEAFF. DNA of the CDR3: TGCGCCAGCAGCCAAGGACAAACGGGACAGGGGAACACTGAAGCTTTCTTT.

The chain uses TRBV20-1 and TRBJ2-4; tentative D call: TRBD1 (6 bases). In germline, CDR1 is DFQATT, CDR2 SNEGSKA (reference sequence). The V end lost 5 bases, the J end lost 0 bases, and 14 bases lay between the germline ends. The CDR3 sequence is 15 residues long. The CDR3 reads CSAGQSVLAKNIQYF. The DNA of the CDR3 is TGCAGTGCTGGACAGTCCGTCCTAGCCAAAAACATTCAGTACTTC.

This clonotype has ten or more counts. This chain uses TRBV11-2 with TRBJ2-5, with 8 bases matching TRBD2. This CDR3 has 12 residues. The V gene's germline CDR1 is SGHAT and CDR2 FQNNGV. After removal of 3 bases from V and 8 bases from J, the junction contained 2 bases not matched to a gene. The CDR3 spells CASSFRTSTQYF. The CDR3 bases are TGTGCCAGCAGCTTCCGGACTAGCACCCAGTACTTC.